This section outlines one T cell receptor beta chain sequence together with its context. The protocol was immunoSEQ multiplex PCR, while the TCRdb copy is restricted to in-frame clones and leaves out a portion. Of over 130,000 clones in the sample, around nine tenths were seen once. Trimming took off 4 bases at V and 0 bases at J, with 13 bases between the two ends. The CDR3 is 15 residues long. Germline CDR1 SGHRS, CDR2 YFSETQ. This specimen comes from a study of T cell responses to AZD1222 COVID-19 vaccine. The sample was peripheral blood, taken 28 days after the second AZD1222 dose. The chain combines TRBV5-1 with TRBJ1-1, with TRBD1 as a possible D gene (5 bases). The TCR sequence derives from an adult who received the AZD1222 COVID-19 vaccine. DNA of the CDR3: TGCGCCAGCAGCCCACGGGCGGACATGAACACTGAAGCTTTCTTT. This gives the protein CASSPRADMNTEAFF.